This T cell receptor beta chain comes out of a study of Graves' ophthalmopathy and Graves' hyperthyroidism. Ophthalmopathy donors showed moderate-to-severe activity, CAS ≥3, NOSPECS ≥4 and a duration under 3 months. CDR1 is GTSNPN, CDR2 SVGIG, per germline (reference sequence). V gave up 3 bases and J gave up 4 bases, with 13 bases separating them. This CDR3 is 13 amino acids long. The authors amplified TCR beta CDR3 regions, and they did so from RNA transcripts for repertoire sequencing. HTBI-primed first-round RT-PCR preceded second-round multiplex PCR. One entry per CDR3 protein results from TCRdb running MiXCR on the multiplex PCR reads. The table includes almost 400,000 distinct CDR3 sequences, approximately 20% detected once.

This clonotype was obtained from a woman aged 18-30 years with Graves' ophthalmopathy. Sample: peripheral blood. This chain joins TRBV30 and TRBJ2-7, with a possible D match to TRBD1 (5 bases). The chain's CDR3 is CAWSKQVGYEQYF. CDR3 bases: TGTGCCTGGAGCAAACAGGTGGGATACGAGCAGTACTTC.